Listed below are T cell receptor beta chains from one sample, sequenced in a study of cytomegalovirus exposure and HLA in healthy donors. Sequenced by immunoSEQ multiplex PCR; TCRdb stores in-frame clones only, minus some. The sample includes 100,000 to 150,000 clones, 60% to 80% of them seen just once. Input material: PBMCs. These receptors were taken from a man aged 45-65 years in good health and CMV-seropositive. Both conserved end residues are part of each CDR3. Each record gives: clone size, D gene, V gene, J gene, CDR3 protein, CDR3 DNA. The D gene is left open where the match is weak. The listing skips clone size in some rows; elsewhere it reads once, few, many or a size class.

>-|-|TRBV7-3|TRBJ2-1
CASSTQQGSHEQFF
TGTGCCAGCAGCACGCAACAGGGAAGCCATGAGCAGTTCTTC
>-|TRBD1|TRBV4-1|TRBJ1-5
CASSQGQGTVNQPQHF
TGCGCCAGCAGCCAAGGACAGGGTACCGTTAATCAGCCCCAGCATTTT
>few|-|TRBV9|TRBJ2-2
CASRTAANTGELFF
TGTGCCAGCAGGACAGCCGCGAACACCGGGGAGCTGTTTTTT
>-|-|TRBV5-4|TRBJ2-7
CASGSAGAYEQYF
TGTGCCAGCGGGAGTGCAGGGGCCTACGAGCAGTACTTC
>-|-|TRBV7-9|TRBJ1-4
CASSYTDSRFEKLFF
TGTGCCAGCAGCTATACGGACAGTAGATTTGAAAAACTGTTTTTT
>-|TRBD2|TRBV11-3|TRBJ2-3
CASSTGTSGNTDTQYF
TGTGCCAGCAGCACCGGGACTAGCGGAAACACAGATACGCAGTATTTT
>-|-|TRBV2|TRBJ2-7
CASSVGHHPYEQYF
TGTGCCAGCAGTGTGGGCCACCATCCCTACGAGCAGTACTTC
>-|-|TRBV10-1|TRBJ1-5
CASIKGQGSNQPQHF
TGCGCCAGCATTAAGGGTCAGGGGAGCAATCAGCCCCAGCATTTT
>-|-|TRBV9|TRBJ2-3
CASSVGASFSTDTQYF
TGTGCCAGCAGCGTAGGAGCTAGCTTCAGCACAGATACGCAGTATTTT
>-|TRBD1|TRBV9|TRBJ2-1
CASSLRTGAAEQFF
TGTGCCAGCAGCCTTCGGACAGGGGCCGCGGAGCAGTTCTTC
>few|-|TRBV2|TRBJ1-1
CASRKETGHEAFF
TGTGCCAGCAGGAAGGAAACAGGGCATGAAGCTTTCTTT
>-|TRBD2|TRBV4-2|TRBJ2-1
CASSTSGGYYNEQFF
TGTGCCAGCAGCACTAGCGGGGGCTACTACAATGAGCAGTTCTTC
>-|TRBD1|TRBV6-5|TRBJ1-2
CASSYRDSYGYTF
TGTGCCAGCAGTTACAGGGACAGCTATGGCTACACCTTC
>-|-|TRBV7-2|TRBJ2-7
CASSLAGVSHEQYF
TGTGCCAGCAGCTTAGCAGGGGTCTCTCACGAGCAGTACTTC
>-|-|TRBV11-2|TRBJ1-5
CASSVPRGINQPQHF
TGTGCCAGCAGCGTCCCAAGGGGGATCAATCAGCCCCAGCATTTT
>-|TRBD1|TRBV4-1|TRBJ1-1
CASSHQTGGANTEAFF
TGCGCCAGCAGCCACCAGACAGGGGGCGCCAACACTGAAGCTTTCTTT
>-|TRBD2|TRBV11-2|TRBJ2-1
CASSPRGLAGGNEQFF
TGTGCCAGCAGCCCGCGGGGACTAGCGGGAGGAAATGAGCAGTTCTTC
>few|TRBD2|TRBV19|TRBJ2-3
CASSIAGLALTDTQYF
TGTGCCAGTAGTATAGCGGGACTAGCCCTCACAGATACGCAGTATTTT
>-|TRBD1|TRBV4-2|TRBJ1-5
CASSLRQGLSNQPQHF
TGTGCCAGCAGCCTCCGACAGGGACTGAGCAATCAGCCCCAGCATTTT
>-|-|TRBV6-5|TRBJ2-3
CASSIHRQAMGQYF
TGTGCCAGCAGTATCCACCGACAGGCAATGGGGCAGTATTTT
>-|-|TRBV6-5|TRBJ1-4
CASSQDTATNEKLFF
TGTGCCAGCAGCCAGGACACAGCAACTAATGAAAAACTGTTTTTT
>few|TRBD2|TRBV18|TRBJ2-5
CASSTGTSGSETQYF
TGTGCCAGCTCAACCGGGACTAGCGGTTCTGAGACCCAGTACTTC
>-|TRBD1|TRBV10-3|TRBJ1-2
CAISTGTGFYGYTF
TGTGCCATCAGTACCGGGACAGGGTTCTATGGCTACACCTTC
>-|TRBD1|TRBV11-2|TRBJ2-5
CASSSGTGKGETQYF
TGTGCCAGCAGCTCTGGGACAGGGAAGGGAGAGACCCAGTACTTC
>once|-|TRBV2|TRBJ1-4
CASSLGRGREKLFF
TGTGCCAGCAGTCTTGGGAGAGGCCGTGAAAAACTGTTTTTT
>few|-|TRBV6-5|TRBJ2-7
CASRESGASSYEQYF
TGTGCCAGCAGGGAAAGCGGTGCGAGCTCCTACGAGCAGTACTTC
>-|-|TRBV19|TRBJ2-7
CASSAAVTPDYEQYF
TGTGCCAGTAGTGCCGCGGTCACCCCCGACTACGAGCAGTACTTC
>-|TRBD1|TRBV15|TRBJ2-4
CATSRSAVQGDIQYF
TGTGCCACCAGCAGATCCGCGGTCCAGGGGGACATTCAGTACTTC
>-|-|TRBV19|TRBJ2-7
CASSIWKEGEQYF
TGTGCCAGTAGTATATGGAAGGAGGGCGAGCAGTACTTC
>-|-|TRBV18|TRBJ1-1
CASSPPAGSTEAFF
TGTGCCAGCTCACCACCTGCAGGATCCACTGAAGCTTTCTTT
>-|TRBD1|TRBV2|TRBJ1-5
CASSRQGAEQPQHF
TGTGCCAGCAGCCGTCAGGGGGCGGAACAGCCCCAGCATTTT
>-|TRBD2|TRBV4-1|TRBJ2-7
CASSGGASGNYEQYF
TGCGCCAGCAGCGGAGGGGCTAGCGGGAACTACGAGCAGTACTTC
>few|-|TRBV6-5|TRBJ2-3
CASSWRGAGTDTQYF
TGTGCCAGCAGTTGGCGGGGAGCTGGCACAGATACGCAGTATTTT
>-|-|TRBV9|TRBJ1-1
CASSSSEGGTEAFF
TGTGCCAGCAGCTCCTCAGAAGGGGGCACTGAAGCTTTCTTT
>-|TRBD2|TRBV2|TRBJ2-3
CASRGLAVDTQYF
TGTGCCAGCAGAGGACTAGCGGTCGATACGCAGTATTTT
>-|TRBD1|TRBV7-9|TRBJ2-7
CASTPLRDRVHEQYF
TGTGCCAGCACCCCACTCCGGGACAGGGTCCACGAGCAGTACTTC
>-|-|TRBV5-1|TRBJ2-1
CASSPLAVPYNEQFF
TGCGCCAGCAGTCCCCTAGCCGTCCCCTACAATGAGCAGTTCTTC
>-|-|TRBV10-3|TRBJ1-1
CATRDGESEAFF
TGTGCCACCCGGGATGGTGAGTCTGAAGCTTTCTTT
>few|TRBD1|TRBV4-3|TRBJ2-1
CASSQELGQGAGEQFF
TGCGCCAGCAGCCAAGAACTAGGACAGGGGGCGGGTGAGCAGTTCTTC